This T cell receptor beta chain comes out of a study of tumor-infiltrating lymphocytes in oesophageal squamous cell carcinoma. By share, this clonotype ranks as medium-sized. V gave up 8 bases and J gave up 1 base, with 13 bases separating them. The CDR3 extends over 14 amino acids. Germline-derived CDR1 and CDR2 are MNHNS and SASEGT. TCRdb reprocessed the PCR reads with MiXCR, giving one entry per CDR3 protein. Among roughly 14,000 distinct CDR3 sequences listed, 50% were seen once. The sample consisted of esophageal tumor tissue. The genes are TRBV6-1 and TRBJ2-3, with unresolved D. The source is a male donor with esophageal squamous cell carcinoma. The CDR3 loop reads CASGRLVGTDTQYF. DNA of the CDR3: TGTGCCAGCGGTCGGCTAGTTGGCACAGATACGCAGTATTTT.